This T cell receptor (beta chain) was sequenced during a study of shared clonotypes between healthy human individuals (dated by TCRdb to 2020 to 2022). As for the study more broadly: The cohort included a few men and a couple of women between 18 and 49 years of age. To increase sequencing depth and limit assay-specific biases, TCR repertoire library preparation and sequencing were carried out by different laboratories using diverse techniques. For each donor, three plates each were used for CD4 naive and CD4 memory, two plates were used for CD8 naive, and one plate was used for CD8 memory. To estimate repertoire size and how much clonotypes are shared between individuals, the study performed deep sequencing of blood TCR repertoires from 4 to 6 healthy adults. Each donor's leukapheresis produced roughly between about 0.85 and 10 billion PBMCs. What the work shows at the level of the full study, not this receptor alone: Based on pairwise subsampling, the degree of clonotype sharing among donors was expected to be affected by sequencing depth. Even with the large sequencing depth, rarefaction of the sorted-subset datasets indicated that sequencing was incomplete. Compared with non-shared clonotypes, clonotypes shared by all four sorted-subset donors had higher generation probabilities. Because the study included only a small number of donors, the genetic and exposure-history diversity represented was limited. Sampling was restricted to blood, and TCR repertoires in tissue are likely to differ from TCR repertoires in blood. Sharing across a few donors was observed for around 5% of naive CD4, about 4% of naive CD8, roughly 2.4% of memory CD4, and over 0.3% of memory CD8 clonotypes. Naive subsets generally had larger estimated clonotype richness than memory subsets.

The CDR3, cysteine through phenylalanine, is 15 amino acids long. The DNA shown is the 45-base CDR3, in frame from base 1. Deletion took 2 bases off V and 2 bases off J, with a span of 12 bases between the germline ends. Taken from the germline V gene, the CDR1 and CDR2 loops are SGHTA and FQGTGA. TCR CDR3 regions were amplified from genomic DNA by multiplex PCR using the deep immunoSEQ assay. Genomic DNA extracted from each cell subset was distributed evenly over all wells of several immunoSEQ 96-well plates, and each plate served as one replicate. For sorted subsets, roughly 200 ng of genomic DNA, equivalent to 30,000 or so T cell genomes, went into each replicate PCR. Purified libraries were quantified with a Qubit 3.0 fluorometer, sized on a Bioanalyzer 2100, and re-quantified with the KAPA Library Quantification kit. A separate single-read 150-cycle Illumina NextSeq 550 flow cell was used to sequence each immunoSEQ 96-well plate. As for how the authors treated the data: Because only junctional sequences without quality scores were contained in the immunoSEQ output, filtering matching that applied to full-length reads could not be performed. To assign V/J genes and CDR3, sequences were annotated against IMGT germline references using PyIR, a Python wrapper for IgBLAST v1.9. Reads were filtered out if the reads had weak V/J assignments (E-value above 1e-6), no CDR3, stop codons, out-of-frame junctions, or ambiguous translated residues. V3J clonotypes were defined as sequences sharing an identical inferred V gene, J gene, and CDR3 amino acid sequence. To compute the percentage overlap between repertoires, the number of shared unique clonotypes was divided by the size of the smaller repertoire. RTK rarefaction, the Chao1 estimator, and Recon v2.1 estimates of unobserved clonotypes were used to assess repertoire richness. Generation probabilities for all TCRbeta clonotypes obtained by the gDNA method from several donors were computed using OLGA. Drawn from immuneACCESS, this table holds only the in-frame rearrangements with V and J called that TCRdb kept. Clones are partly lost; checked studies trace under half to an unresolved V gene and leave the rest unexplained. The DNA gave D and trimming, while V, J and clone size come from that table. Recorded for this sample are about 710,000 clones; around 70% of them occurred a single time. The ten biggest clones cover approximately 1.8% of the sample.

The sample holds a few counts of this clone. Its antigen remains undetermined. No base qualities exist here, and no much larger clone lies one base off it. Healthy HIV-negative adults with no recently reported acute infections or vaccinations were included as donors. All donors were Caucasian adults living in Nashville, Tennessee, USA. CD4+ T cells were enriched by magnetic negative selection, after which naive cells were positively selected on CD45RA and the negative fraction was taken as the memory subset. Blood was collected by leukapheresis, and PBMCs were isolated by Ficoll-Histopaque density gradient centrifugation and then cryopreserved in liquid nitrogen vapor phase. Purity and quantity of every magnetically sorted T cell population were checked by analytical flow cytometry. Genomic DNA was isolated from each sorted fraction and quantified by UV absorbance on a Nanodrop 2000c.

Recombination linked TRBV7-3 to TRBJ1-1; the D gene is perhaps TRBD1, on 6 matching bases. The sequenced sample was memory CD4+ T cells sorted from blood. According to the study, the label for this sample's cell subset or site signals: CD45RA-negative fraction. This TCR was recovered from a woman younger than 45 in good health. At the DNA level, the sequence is TGTGCCAGCAGCTTAGGGGGGCTGCTCAACACTGAAGCTTTCTTT. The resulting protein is CASSLGGLLNTEAFF.